Listed here are 30 T cell receptor beta chains from one sample, sequenced in a study of cytomegalovirus exposure and HLA in healthy donors. 60 Vbeta and 13 Jbeta primers were used in PCR. Measured with immunoSEQ multiplex PCR; TCRdb has only the in-frame clones, and not every one. Of approximately 170,000 clones in the sample, roughly four fifths were seen once. The material sequenced was PBMCs. Receptors originate from a woman in her thirties in good health and CMV-seropositive.

This clone was picked up a small number of times. This rearrangement joins TRBV10-3 to TRBJ2-3, with D maybe TRBD2 (6 bases). The V gene lost 4 bases and the J gene lost 2 bases, with 22 bases spanning the gap. The length of the CDR3 is 18 residues. The germline V gene has CDR1 ENHRY and CDR2 SYGVKD. CDR3 DNA sequence: TGTGCCATCAGTGCCCAGGGTATTTTTGCGGGGACCACAGATACGCAGTATTTT. This encodes CAISAQGIFAGTTDTQYF.

The chain uses TRBV5-1 and TRBJ2-1, with TRBD2 matching over 7 bases. The trim removed 3 bases at V and 6 bases at J, leaving 0 bases unmatched. The CDR3 extends over 12 amino acids. The V gene's germline CDR1 is SGHRS and CDR2 YFSETQ. The CDR3 is CASSWTSNEQFF. The CDR3 coding sequence is TGCGCCAGCAGCTGGACTAGCAATGAGCAGTTCTTC. Full variable domain (remainder filled in from reference TRBV5-1 and TRBJ2-1): KAGVTQTPRYLIKTRGQQVTLSCSPISGHRSVSWYQQTPGQGLQFLFEYFSETQRNKGNFPGRFSGRQFSNSRSEMNVSTLELGDSALYLCASSWTSNEQFFGPGTRLTVL.

The V and J genes are TRBV18 and TRBJ2-7; D might be TRBD1 (5 bases). The germline gives CDR1 KGHSH, CDR2 LQKENI. V was shortened by 4 bases and J by 3 bases, with 13 bases between the two germline ends. The CDR3 loop spans 14 amino acids. CDR3 region: CASSLLDSNYEQYF. CDR3 nucleotides: TGTGCCAGCTCACTCCTTGACAGTAACTACGAGCAGTACTTC.

This chain joins TRBV12-2 and TRBJ2-2; the table's D gene call, TRBD2, was not cross checked with the DNA. TRBV12-2 is a known pseudogene. The CDR3 covers 18 residues. The CDR3 is CASRPRSATLRDTGELFF. The CDR3 DNA follows: TGTGCAAGTCGCCCCCGTAGCGCGACCCTTCGTGACACCGGGGAGCTGTTTTTT.

The chain couples TRBV29-1 to TRBJ2-1, with 7 bases aligning to TRBD1. Germline assignment: CDR1 SQVTM and CDR2 ANQGSEA. This CDR3 has 16 residues. The ends lost 2 bases at V and 2 bases at J; junction bases unmatched: 9. The CDR3 is CSVERLGDSPYNEQFF. CDR3 sequence (DNA): TGCAGCGTTGAACGTCTGGGGGACAGTCCCTACAATGAGCAGTTCTTC.

Only a few counts were recorded for this clone. The V gene is TRBV27, the J gene TRBJ1-2; 8 nucleotides align to TRBD1. The CDR3 runs 15 residues. CDR1 is MNHEY and CDR2 is SMNVEV in the germline V gene (reference sequence). The V segment lost 5 bases and the J segment 4 bases; nucleotides outside the gene matches: 9. CDR3 in amino acids: CASSLRQGWVYGYTF. Written as DNA, the CDR3 is TGTGCCAGCAGTCTTAGACAGGGGTGGGTCTATGGCTACACCTTC.

The genes are TRBV18 and TRBJ2-4; no definite D call. Deletions cut 5 bases from V and 7 bases from J, with 12 bases between. This CDR3 spans 13 amino acids. The germline V gene encodes CDR1 KGHSH and CDR2 LQKENI. The CDR3 nucleotides are TGTGCCAGCTCAGCCATCGAACGGAACATTCAGTACTTC. It specifies CASSAIERNIQYF.

This rearrangement joins TRBV6-4 to TRBJ2-2; no clear D. The germline V and J ends were trimmed by 4 bases and 2 bases, with 8 bases remaining between them. This CDR3 spans 14 amino acids. Germline V lookup: CDR1 MRHNA, CDR2 SNTAGT. The CDR3 DNA sequence: TGTGCCAGCAGTGTAGAAGCAAACACCGGGGAGCTGTTTTTT. Encoded protein: CASSVEANTGELFF.

This clone showed up just a few times. The germline gene is not matched at one end of the junction; a read error may be the cause. This sequence joins TRBV6-5 and TRBJ1-1; TRBD1 is a possible D gene (6 bases). Germline CDR1 and CDR2: MNHEY and SVGAGI. CDR3 size: 14 residues. The CDR3 region is CASSPGHTNAEAFF. The DNA of the CDR3 is TGTGCCAGCAGCCCGGGACATACGAACGCTGAAGCTTTCTTT.

The chain recombines TRBV7-9 with TRBJ2-3; 8 bases align to TRBD1. CDR1 is SEHNR, CDR2 FQNEAQ, per germline (reference sequence). The CDR3 is 17 residues long. The V segment lost 0 bases and the J segment 2 bases; nucleotides outside the gene matches: 7. CDR3 loop: CASSLAVGQGYTDTQYF. The CDR3 bases are TGTGCCAGCAGCTTAGCGGTAGGACAGGGCTACACAGATACGCAGTATTTT.

The rearrangement links TRBV5-1 to TRBJ2-7; D perhaps matches TRBD1 (6 bases). CDR3 length: 15 residues. From germline, CDR1 is SGHRS and CDR2 YFSETQ. V was clipped by 6 bases and J by 1 base, with 17 bases between them. DNA for the CDR3: TGCGCCAGCAAAAGGGACGGGACACGATCCTACGAGCAGTACTTC. Its protein product is CASKRDGTRSYEQYF. Filled out from reference TRBV5-1 and TRBJ2-7, the complete variable domain reads KAGVTQTPRYLIKTRGQQVTLSCSPISGHRSVSWYQQTPGQGLQFLFEYFSETQRNKGNFPGRFSGRQFSNSRSEMNVSTLELGDSALYLCASKRDGTRSYEQYFGPGTRLTVT.

The chain uses TRBV5-1 and TRBJ1-1, with 12 nucleotides matching TRBD1. Germline assignment: CDR1 SGHRS and CDR2 YFSETQ. The CDR3 spans 17 residues. The V segment lost 3 bases and the J segment 5 bases; nucleotides outside the gene matches: 11. CDR3 sequence reads: CASSSHEGQGARTEAFF. The DNA for the CDR3 is TGCGCCAGCAGCTCTCATGAGGGACAGGGGGCGCGGACTGAAGCTTTCTTT.

V is TRBV19 and J is TRBJ1-1; no clear D. The V gene lost 5 bases and the J gene lost 6 bases, with 16 bases spanning the gap. Germline CDR1 reads LNHDA; CDR2 reads SQIVND (reference sequence). The CDR3 has 14 residues. In nucleotides, the CDR3 is TGTGCCAGTAGTGCCCGCCCGGGTCTCTCTGAAGCTTTCTTT. It codes for CASSARPGLSEAFF.

Only a few counts were recorded for this clone. The chain combines TRBV10-3 with TRBJ2-7; TRBD2 agrees at 7 bases. V lost 6 bases, J lost 3 bases, and 17 bases stayed unmatched. The CDR3 is made up of 17 amino acids. Germline V gives CDR1 ENHRY, CDR2 SYGVKD. DNA of the CDR3: TGTGCCATCAGCAACACGAGACTAGCAGAGAGGGACTACGAGCAGTACTTC. This sequence encodes CAISNTRLAERDYEQYF.

V usage is TRBV6-1 and J usage is TRBJ2-7; perhaps TRBD1 as D (6 bases). Trimming removed 8 bases at V and 4 bases at J, with 18 bases between. The germline CDR1 and CDR2 sequences are MNHNS and SASEGT. The CDR3 length is 14 residues. DNA of the CDR3: TGTGCCAGCGAAAAGGGGGACCAAATTTACGAGCAGTACTTC. It translates to CASEKGDQIYEQYF.

The chain recombines TRBV6-1 with TRBJ2-7; TRBD2 might be the D (6 bases). Trimming removed 7 bases at V and 12 bases at J, with 19 bases between. This CDR3 is 12 amino acids long. Germline loops: CDR1 MNHNS, CDR2 SASEGT. The CDR3 region has the DNA TGTGCCAGCAACACCGGGACTGGGCCTCGGTACTTC. This codes for CASNTGTGPRYF.

This clone was seen just once. The chain couples TRBV21-1 to TRBJ2-7; the table's D call, TRBD1, has no DNA check behind it. TRBV21-1 is listed as a pseudogene. The CDR3 has 15 amino acids. The CDR3: CASSKGTNQGDEQYF. The CDR3 bases are TGTGCCAGCAGCAAGGGGACAAATCAAGGCGACGAGCAGTACTTC.

A few counts support this clone. The gene calls are TRBV6-5 and TRBJ2-7, with TRBD2 identical over 12 bases. This CDR3 region has 15 residues. V was pared by 7 bases and J by 2 bases, with 6 bases of the junction left unmatched. Germline lookup yields CDR1 MNHEY and CDR2 SVGAGI. CDR3 protein: CASTPTSGSPYEQYF. The CDR3 bases are TGTGCCAGCACCCCGACTAGCGGGAGCCCCTACGAGCAGTACTTC.

J is TRBJ1-4 and V is TRBV28, with a possible D match to TRBD1 (6 bases). Looked up from germline, CDR1 is MDHEN and CDR2 is SYDVKM. Between the trimmed V and J ends, which lost 6 bases and 4 bases, there was a span of 15 bases. The CDR3 sequence is 15 residues long. The CDR3, as DNA: TGTGCCAGCAGCCTCAGGGGCAGTAGTAATGAAAAACTGTTTTTT. Translating gives CASSLRGSSNEKLFF.

The chain combines TRBV27 with TRBJ2-7; D possibly corresponds to TRBD2 (6 bases). Between the trimmed V and J ends, which lost 7 bases and 0 bases, there was a span of 10 bases. CDR1 and CDR2 (germline): MNHEY, SMNVEV (reference sequence). This CDR3 is 13 amino acids long. In nucleotides, the CDR3 is TGTGCCAGCACTAGCGCCTCCTCCTACGAGCAGTACTTC. Its protein is CASTSASSYEQYF.

The chain joins TRBV5-1 to TRBJ2-7, with 8 bases identical to TRBD1. CDR1 and CDR2 (germline): SGHRS, YFSETQ. The length of the CDR3 is 13 residues. V dropped 4 bases and J dropped 6; count of bases not matched to a gene: 6. The CDR3 sequence is CASSTLTGGEQYF. The DNA of the CDR3 is TGCGCCAGCAGCACCTTAACAGGGGGCGAGCAGTACTTC.

J is TRBJ1-1 and V is TRBV7-2, with D perhaps matching TRBD1 (5 bases). Trimming stripped 1 base from V and 5 bases from J, with 17 bases between. This CDR3 is 16 amino acids long. Germline loops: CDR1 SGHTA, CDR2 FQGNSA. The CDR3, as DNA: TGTGCCAGCAGCTTAGTTCGTCGGTGGCAGGGAACTGAAGCTTTCTTT. It is translated as CASSLVRRWQGTEAFF.

The V call is TRBV6-1, the J call TRBJ2-7; 8 nucleotides match TRBD1. The CDR3 covers 12 residues. With 10 bases clipped from V and 6 bases from J, the junction kept 8 bases outside the gene matches. Germline V lookup: CDR1 MNHNS, CDR2 SASEGT. CDR3 nucleotides: TGTGCCACACGCCGGACAGGGCGCGAGCAGTACTTC. Its translation is CATRRTGREQYF.

The rearrangement joins TRBV19 to TRBJ2-2; perhaps TRBD2 as D (7 bases). Trimming removed 6 bases from V and 4 bases from J, with 18 bases in between. This CDR3 region has 16 residues. Germline CDR1 is LNHDA and CDR2 is SQIVND (reference sequence). In DNA form, the CDR3 reads TGTGCCAGTAGGAGAGGGAGGGGGGGCCTCACCGGGGAGCTGTTTTTT. Its protein is CASRRGRGGLTGELFF.

This chain links TRBV14 with TRBJ2-1; 12 bases align to TRBD2. V lost 4 bases and J lost 4; bases outside the gene matches: 5. From germline, CDR1 is SGHDN and CDR2 FVKESK. This CDR3 contains 16 residues. CDR3: CASSPLGTSGYNEQFF. For the CDR3, the DNA is TGTGCCAGCAGCCCGCTGGGGACTAGCGGGTACAATGAGCAGTTCTTC.

The rearrangement links TRBV6-1 to TRBJ2-7; TRBD2 matches at 10 bases. With V trimmed by 4 bases and J by 0 bases, 3 bases remained unmatched. CDR1 MNHNS and CDR2 SASEGT come from the germline V gene. CDR3 length equals 15 residues. CDR3 bases: TGTGCCAGCAGTGTGTCTAGCGGGAGCTCCTACGAGCAGTACTTC. Protein sequence: CASSVSSGSSYEQYF.

This clone showed up just a few times. Additional DNA sequences in this sample encode the identical CDR3. This chain uses TRBV2 with TRBJ2-3, with 9 bases that match TRBD2. Germline V lookup: CDR1 SNHLY, CDR2 FYNNEI. The CDR3 has 15 amino acids. J lost 1 base, V lost 3 bases, and 2 bases had no gene match. In DNA, the CDR3 is TGTGCCAGCAGTGACGGACTAGCGCGCACAGATACGCAGTATTTT. Translation gives CASSDGLARTDTQYF.

V is TRBV6-5 and J is TRBJ2-1; 10 bases map to TRBD2. The CDR3 contains 15 residues. Germline trimming cut 5 bases from V and 4 bases from J; bases unmatched to any gene: 5. The germline gives CDR1 MNHEY, CDR2 SVGAGI. The CDR3 sequence: CASSPGTSDYNEQFF. CDR3 in DNA: TGTGCCAGCAGTCCCGGGACTAGCGATTACAATGAGCAGTTCTTC.

The rearrangement joins TRBV7-2 to TRBJ2-1; 9 bases fit TRBD2. V trimming: 5 bases; J trimming: 0 bases; junction bases outside the gene matches: 2. This CDR3 is 15 amino acids long. In germline, CDR1 is SGHTA, CDR2 FQGNSA. The CDR3, as DNA: TGTGCCAGCAGCGTTAGCGGGGGCTCCTACAATGAGCAGTTCTTC. Translation: CASSVSGGSYNEQFF.

The chain employs TRBV28 and TRBJ1-5; D is uncertain. The CDR3 is 13 residues long. Trimming cost V 2 bases and J 1 base, with 3 bases left between them. CDR1 MDHEN and CDR2 SYDVKM come from the germline V gene. Written as DNA, the CDR3 is TGTGCCAGCAGTTTAGGCAGCAATCAGCCCCAGCATTTT. Residues: CASSLGSNQPQHF.